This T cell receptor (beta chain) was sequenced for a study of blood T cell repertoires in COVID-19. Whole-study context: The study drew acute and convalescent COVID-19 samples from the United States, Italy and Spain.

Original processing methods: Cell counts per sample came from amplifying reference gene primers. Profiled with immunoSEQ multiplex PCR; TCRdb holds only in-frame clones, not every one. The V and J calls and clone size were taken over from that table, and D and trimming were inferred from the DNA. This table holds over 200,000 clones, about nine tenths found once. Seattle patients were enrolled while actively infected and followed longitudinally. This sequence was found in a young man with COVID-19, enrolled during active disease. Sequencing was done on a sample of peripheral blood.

The CDR3 is CASSEAFNSVWAHGHF. The CDR3 coding sequence is TGTGCCAGCAGTGAAGCGTTTAATTCAGTCTGGGCACATGGGCATTTT. The chain is built from TRBV6-1 and TRBJ1-5; D gene uncertain. The CDR3 runs 16 residues. Trimming pared 0 bases from V and 15 bases from J, leaving 24 bases between. Germline CDR1 MNHNS, CDR2 SASEGT.